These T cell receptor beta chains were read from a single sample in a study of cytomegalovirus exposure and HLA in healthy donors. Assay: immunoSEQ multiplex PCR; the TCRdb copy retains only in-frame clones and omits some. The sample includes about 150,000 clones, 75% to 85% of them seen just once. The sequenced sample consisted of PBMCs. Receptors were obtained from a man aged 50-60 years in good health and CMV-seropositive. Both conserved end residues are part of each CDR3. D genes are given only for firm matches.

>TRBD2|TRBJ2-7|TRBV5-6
CASSLVGTSVSMKQYF
TGTGCCAGCAGCTTGGTAGGGACTAGCGTCTCTATGAAGCAGTACTTC
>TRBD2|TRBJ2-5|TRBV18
CASSQRTSVEETQYF
TGTGCCAGCTCACAACGGACTAGTGTGGAAGAGACCCAGTACTTC
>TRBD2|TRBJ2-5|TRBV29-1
CSVGGETQYF
TGCAGCGTGGGAGGGGAGACCCAGTACTTC
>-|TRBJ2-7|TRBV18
CASSPPHRSEQYF
TGTGCCAGCTCACCACCGCATCGCAGCGAGCAGTACTTC
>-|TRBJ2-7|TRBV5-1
CASTRGGTDPYEQYF
TGCGCCAGCACCCGCGGCGGGACTGATCCCTACGAGCAGTACTTC
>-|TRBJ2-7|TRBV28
CASSLWTSGNYEQYF
TGTGCCAGCAGTTTATGGACTAGTGGTAACTACGAGCAGTACTTC
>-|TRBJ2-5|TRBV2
CASSTGNQETQYF
TGTGCCAGCAGTACCGGGAACCAAGAGACCCAGTACTTC
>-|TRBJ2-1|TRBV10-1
CAGSETGHNYNEQFF
TGCGCCGGCAGTGAGACGGGACATAACTACAATGAGCAGTTCTTC
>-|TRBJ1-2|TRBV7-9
CSSSKIDRIYGYTF
TGTTCCAGCAGCAAAATCGACAGAATCTATGGCTACACCTTC
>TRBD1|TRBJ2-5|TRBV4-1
CASSGRRTGRPSFLGTQYF
TGCGCCAGCAGCGGGAGAAGGACAGGGCGTCCTTCGTTTTTGGGGACCCAGTACTTC
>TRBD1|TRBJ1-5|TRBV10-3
CAISETTGGNQPQHF
TGTGCCATCAGTGAGACGACAGGGGGGAATCAGCCCCAGCATTTT
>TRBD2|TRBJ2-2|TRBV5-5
CASSLGGLAGGWTGELFF
TGTGCCAGCAGCTTGGGGGGACTAGCGGGAGGATGGACCGGGGAGCTGTTTTTT
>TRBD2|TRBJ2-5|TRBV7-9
CASSTSEGRGETQYF
TGTGCCAGCAGCACCTCGGAAGGGAGGGGAGAGACCCAGTACTTC
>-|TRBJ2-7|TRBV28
CASSLTGRAYEQYF
TGTGCCAGCAGTCTAACAGGTAGAGCCTACGAGCAGTACTTC
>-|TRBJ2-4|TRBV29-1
CSVGRQPSEGILENIQYF
TGCAGCGTGGGTCGACAGCCAAGCGAAGGTATACTTGAAAACATTCAGTACTTC
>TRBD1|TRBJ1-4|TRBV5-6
CASSLGGQGEEKLFF
TGTGCCAGCAGCCTGGGGGGACAGGGGGAAGAAAAACTGTTTTTT
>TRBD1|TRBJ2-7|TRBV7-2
CASSPGQGVGQYF
TGTGCCAGCAGCCCGGGACAGGGGGTTGGGCAGTACTTC